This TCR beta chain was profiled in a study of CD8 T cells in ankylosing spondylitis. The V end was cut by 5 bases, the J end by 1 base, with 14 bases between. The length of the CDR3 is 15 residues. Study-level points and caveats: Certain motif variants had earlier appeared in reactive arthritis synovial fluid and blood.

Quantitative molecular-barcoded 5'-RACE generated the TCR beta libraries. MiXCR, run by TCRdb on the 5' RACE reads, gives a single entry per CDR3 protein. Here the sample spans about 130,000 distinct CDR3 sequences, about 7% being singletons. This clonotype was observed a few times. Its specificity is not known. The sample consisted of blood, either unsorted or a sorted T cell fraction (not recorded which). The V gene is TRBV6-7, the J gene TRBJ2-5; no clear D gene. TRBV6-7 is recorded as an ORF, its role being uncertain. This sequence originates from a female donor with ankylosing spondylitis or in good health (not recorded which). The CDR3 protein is CASSGHFGLQETQYF. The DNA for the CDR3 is TGTGCCAGCAGTGGGCACTTCGGGCTCCAAGAGACCCAGTACTTC.